At least ten counts were recorded for the clone carrying this T cell receptor beta chain. The CDR3 loop spans 16 amino acids. V was clipped by 0 bases and J by 6 bases, with 15 bases between them. Per germline, CDR1 MGHRA and CDR2 YSYEKL. Template switching, a step in the protocol, added a universal primer site, and cDNA carried unique molecular identifiers. TCRdb re-called the 5' RACE reads through MiXCR, storing one row per CDR3 protein. The sample holds under 350,000 distinct CDR3 sequences, more than 8% seen once. The data stem from a study of identical twins. This sample also appeared in a second study, on yellow fever vaccine responses in identical twins.

The chain carries TRBV4-1 and TRBJ2-1; possible D gene TRBD2, 6 bases. The TCR originated in a woman aged 18-29 years in good health. The material sequenced was CD8+ T cells sorted from blood. The CDR3 nucleotides are TGCGCCAGCAGCCAAGAAGGGTCTCGGGGGAGCAATGAGCAGTTCTTC. Its translation: CASSQEGSRGSNEQFF.